The clone carrying this T cell receptor beta chain was picked up many times. The target antigen is unknown. The data are from a study of T-cell memory formation after mild COVID-19. Study results and caveats: Later expanders leaned toward CD4+, whereas clones contracting from day 15 to 85 were balanced CD4/CD8.

TCRdb recomputed calls from the 5' RACE reads with MiXCR, one row per CDR3 protein. The sample has around 160,000 distinct CDR3 sequences, 11% seen once. V was pared by 4 bases and J by 10 bases, with 26 bases between. The CDR3 consists of 17 residues. Germline assignment: CDR1 MNHEY and CDR2 SVGEGT. The chain combines TRBV6-2 or TRBV6-3 with TRBJ1-5; possibly TRBD1 for D (5 bases). This receptor was identified in a man aged 18 to 30 who had mild COVID-19 (a few samples of this study predate the infection). Cell type and time point are not known. The sample consisted of PBMCs or a T cell subset sorted from them (not recorded which). The DNA of the CDR3 is TGTGCCAGCAGTTTGGGGCAGTGGGAGGGGACCATCAGCCCCCAGCATTTT. It yields the protein CASSLGQWEGTISPQHF.